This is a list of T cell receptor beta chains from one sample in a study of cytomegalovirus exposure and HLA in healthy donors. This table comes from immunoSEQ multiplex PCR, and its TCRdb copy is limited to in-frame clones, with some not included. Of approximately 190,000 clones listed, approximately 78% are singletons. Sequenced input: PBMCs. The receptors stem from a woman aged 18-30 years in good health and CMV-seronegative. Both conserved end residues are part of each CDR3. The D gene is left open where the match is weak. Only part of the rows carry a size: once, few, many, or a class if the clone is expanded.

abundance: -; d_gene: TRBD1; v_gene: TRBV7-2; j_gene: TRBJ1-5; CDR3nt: TGTGCCAGCAGCTTAAAGACAGGGTTCGAGCCCCAGCATTTT; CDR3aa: CASSLKTGFEPQHF
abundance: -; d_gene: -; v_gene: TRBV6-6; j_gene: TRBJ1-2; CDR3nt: TGTGCCAGCAGTACTCTCACCGGGGAAGGCTATGGCTACACCTTC; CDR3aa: CASSTLTGEGYGYTF
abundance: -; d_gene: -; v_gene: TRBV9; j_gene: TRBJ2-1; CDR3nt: TGTGCCAGCAGCGTAGAACGGTCAACCTACAATGAGCAGTTCTTC; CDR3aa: CASSVERSTYNEQFF
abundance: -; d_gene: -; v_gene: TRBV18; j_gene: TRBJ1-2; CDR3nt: TGTGCCAGCTCACTCGACAGGCTATCTGGTGGCTACACCTTC; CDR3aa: CASSLDRLSGGYTF
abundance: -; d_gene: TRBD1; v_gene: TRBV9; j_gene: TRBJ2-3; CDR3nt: TGTGCCAGCAGCGTAGCCACACTCAGGGGGCTGGGTACAGATACGCAGTATTTT; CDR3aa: CASSVATLRGLGTDTQYF
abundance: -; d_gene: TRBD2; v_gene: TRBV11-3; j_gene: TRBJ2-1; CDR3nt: TGTGCCAGCAGCCCCGGACTAGCAAGGAATGAGCAGTTCTTC; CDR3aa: CASSPGLARNEQFF
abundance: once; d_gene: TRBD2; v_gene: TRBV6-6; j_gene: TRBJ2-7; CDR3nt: TGTGCCAGCAGGTCGGGGGAGGGTCTGGGGGAGCGGTACTTC; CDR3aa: CASRSGEGLGERYF
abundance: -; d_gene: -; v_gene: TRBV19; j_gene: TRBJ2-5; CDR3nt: TGTGCCAGTAGTATAGGTTGGCAGGGGAGGGGAGAGACCCAGTACTTC; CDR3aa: CASSIGWQGRGETQYF
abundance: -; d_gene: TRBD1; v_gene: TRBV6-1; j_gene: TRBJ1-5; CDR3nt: TGTGCCAGCAGGACCGGGACAGGGGATCAGCCCCAGCATTTT; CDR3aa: CASRTGTGDQPQHF
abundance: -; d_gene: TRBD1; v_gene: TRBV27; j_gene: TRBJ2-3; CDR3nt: TGTGCCAGCAGTTCGCAGGGGGCTACAGATACGCAGTATTTT; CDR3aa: CASSSQGATDTQYF
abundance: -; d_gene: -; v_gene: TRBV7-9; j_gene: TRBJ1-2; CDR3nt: TGTGCCAGCAGCTTACCAGGAACCGAATACTATGGCTACACCTTC; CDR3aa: CASSLPGTEYYGYTF
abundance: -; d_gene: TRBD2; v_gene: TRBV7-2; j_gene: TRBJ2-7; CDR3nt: TGTGCCAGCAGCTTAGGGGGACTAGCGAAGGCCTACGAGCAGTACTTC; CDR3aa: CASSLGGLAKAYEQYF
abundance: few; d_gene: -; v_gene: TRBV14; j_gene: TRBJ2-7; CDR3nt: TGTGCCAGCAGCCAAGTAACGGAGTACGAGCAGTACTTC; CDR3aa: CASSQVTEYEQYF
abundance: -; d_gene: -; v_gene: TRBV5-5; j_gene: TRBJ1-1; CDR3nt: TGTGCCAGCAGCCTAGGGGTAACTGAAGCTTTCTTT; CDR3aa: CASSLGVTEAFF
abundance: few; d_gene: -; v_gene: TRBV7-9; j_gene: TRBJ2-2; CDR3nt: TGTGCCAGCAGCTCGGCTAGCGTGAACACCGGGGAGCTGTTTTTT; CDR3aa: CASSSASVNTGELFF
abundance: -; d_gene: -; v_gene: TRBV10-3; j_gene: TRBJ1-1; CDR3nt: TGTGCCATCAGTGATCACGATGCAGGGAACACTGAAGCTTTCTTT; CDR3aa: CAISDHDAGNTEAFF
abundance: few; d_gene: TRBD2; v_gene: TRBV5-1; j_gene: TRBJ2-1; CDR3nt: TGCGCCAGCAGCTTGACGGGGGGGCACAATGAGCAGTTCTTC; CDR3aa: CASSLTGGHNEQFF
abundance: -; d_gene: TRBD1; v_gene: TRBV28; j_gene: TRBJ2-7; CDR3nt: TGTGCCAGCACCGGGACAGAATCCTACGAGCAGTACTTC; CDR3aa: CASTGTESYEQYF
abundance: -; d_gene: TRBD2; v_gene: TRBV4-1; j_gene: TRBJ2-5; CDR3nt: TGCGCCAGCGGCCAACAACATCGCGCGGGAGGGCAAGAGACCCAGTACTTC; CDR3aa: CASGQQHRAGGQETQYF
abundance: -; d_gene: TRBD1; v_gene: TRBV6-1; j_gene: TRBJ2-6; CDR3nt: TGTGCCAGCAGTGGACAGGGAATTGCTGGGGCCAACGTCCTGACTTTC; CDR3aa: CASSGQGIAGANVLTF
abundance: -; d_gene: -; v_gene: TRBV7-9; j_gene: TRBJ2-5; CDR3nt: TGTGCCAGCAGCACCCCAGGAAGCCAAGAGACCCAGTACTTC; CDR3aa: CASSTPGSQETQYF
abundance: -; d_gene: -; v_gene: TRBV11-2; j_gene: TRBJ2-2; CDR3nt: TGTGCCAGCAGCTTAATTCAGGGGAACACCGGGGAGCTGTTTTTT; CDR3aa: CASSLIQGNTGELFF
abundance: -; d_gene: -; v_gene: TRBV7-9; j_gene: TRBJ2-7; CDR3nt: TGTGCCAGCAGCCGGGACTTCTCCTACGAGCAGTACTTC; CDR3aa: CASSRDFSYEQYF
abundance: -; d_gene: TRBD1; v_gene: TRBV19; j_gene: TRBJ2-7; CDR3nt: TGTGCCAGCCAACCCGGGACAGGGACCTACGAGCAGTACTTC; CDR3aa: CASQPGTGTYEQYF
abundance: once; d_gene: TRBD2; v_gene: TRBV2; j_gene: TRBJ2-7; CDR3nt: TGTGCCAGCAGGTCAGCGGGGGTAGGAGAGCAGTACTTC; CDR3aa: CASRSAGVGEQYF
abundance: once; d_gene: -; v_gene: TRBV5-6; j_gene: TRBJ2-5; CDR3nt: TGTGCCAGCAGCTTGCTGGCGGGGATGTACCAAGAGACCCAGTACTTC; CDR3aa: CASSLLAGMYQETQYF
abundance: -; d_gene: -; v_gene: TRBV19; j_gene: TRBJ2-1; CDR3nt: TGTGCCAGTAGTATGGGACTCCCGACAGGGCGCTCCTACAATGAGCAGTTCTTC; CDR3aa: CASSMGLPTGRSYNEQFF
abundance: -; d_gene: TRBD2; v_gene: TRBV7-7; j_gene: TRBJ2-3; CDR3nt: TGTGCCAGCAGCGTGGGGGGGACTAGCACAGATACGCAGTATTTT; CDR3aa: CASSVGGTSTDTQYF
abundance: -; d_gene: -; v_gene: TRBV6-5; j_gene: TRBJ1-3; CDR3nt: TGTGCCAGCAGTCTCGACGGGAACTCTGGAAACACCATATATTTT; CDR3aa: CASSLDGNSGNTIYF
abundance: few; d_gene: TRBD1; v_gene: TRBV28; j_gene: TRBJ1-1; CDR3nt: TGTGCCAGCATTCCGTCCCAGGGGGCGGGGGGGCGATTTTTGAACACTGAAGCTTTCTTT; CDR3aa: CASIPSQGAGGRFLNTEAFF
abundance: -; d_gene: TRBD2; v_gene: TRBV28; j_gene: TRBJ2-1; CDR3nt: TGTGCCAGCAGTCCCGGGACTAGCGGGTACAATGAGCAGTTCTTC; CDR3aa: CASSPGTSGYNEQFF
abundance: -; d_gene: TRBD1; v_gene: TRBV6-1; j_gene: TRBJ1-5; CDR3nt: TGTGCCAGCAGTGAAGCGACAGGGAAGGGCAATCAGCCCCAGCATTTT; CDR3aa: CASSEATGKGNQPQHF
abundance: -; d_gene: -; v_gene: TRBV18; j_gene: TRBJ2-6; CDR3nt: TGTGCCAGCTCCACGATAGGGGCGTCCTCTGGTTCCAACGTCCTGACTTTC; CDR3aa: CASSTIGASSGSNVLTF
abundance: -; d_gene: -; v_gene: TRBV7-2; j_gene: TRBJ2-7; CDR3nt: TGTGCCAGCAGCTTAGGAGGTGAGGGCGGGTACGAGCAGTACTTC; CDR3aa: CASSLGGEGGYEQYF
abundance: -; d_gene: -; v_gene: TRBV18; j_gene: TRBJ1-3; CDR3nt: TGTGCCAGCTCACCACCGGCAGGTATCTACGGAAACACCATATATTTT; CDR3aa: CASSPPAGIYGNTIYF
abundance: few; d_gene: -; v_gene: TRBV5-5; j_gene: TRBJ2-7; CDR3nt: TGTGCCAGCAGCTTGTACAGGACCGCCTACGAGCAGTACTTC; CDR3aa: CASSLYRTAYEQYF
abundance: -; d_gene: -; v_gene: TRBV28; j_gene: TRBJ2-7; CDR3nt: TGTGCCAGCAGTCCCGGGGGTCCTGGCGAGCAGTACTTC; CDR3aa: CASSPGGPGEQYF
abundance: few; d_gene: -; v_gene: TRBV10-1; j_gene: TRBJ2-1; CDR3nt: TGCGCCAGCAGTGACGGAGGAGAGCAGTTCTTC; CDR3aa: CASSDGGEQFF
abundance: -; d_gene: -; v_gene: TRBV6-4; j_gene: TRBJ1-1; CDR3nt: TGTGCCAGCAGTGTAGAGGGAAACACTGAAGCTTTCTTT; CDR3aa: CASSVEGNTEAFF
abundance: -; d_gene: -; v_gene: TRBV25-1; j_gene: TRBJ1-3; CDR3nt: TGTGCCAGCAGTGGGAGGGCCGACAGCCTCTCTGGAAACACCATATATTTT; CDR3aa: CASSGRADSLSGNTIYF
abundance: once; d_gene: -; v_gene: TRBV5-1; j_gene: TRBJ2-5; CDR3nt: TGCGCCAGCAGCTTGCGAAGGGGGTTTTCAGAGACCCAGTACTTC; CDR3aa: CASSLRRGFSETQYF
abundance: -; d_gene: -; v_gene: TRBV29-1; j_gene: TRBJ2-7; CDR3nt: TGCAGCGTAGGAACGGGGGATGGGTACGAGCAGTACTTC; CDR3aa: CSVGTGDGYEQYF
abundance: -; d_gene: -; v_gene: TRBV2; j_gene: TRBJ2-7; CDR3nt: TGTGCCAGCAGTGCCTATGAGTACGAGCAGTACTTC; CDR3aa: CASSAYEYEQYF
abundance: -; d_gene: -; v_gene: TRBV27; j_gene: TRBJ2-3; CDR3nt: TGTGCCAGCAGTTTGGGGGGGGCCAGGGATACGCAGTATTTT; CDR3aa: CASSLGGARDTQYF
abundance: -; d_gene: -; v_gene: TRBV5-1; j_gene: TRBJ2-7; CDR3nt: TGCGCCAGCAGCTTGGCGGCAGGGTCAACCTACGAGCAGTACTTC; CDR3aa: CASSLAAGSTYEQYF
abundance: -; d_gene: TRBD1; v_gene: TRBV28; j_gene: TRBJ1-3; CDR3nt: TGTGCCAGCAGTTTAGCTAGGACAGGGCGAAACACCATATATTTT; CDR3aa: CASSLARTGRNTIYF
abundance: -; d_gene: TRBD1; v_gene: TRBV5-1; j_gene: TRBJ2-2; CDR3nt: TGCGCCAGCAGTCTACAGGGGGGAGCCGGGGAGCTGTTTTTT; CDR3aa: CASSLQGGAGELFF
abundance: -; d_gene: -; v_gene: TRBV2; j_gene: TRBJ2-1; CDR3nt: TGTGCCAGCAGTGAAGGGCGGATGAGCTCCTACAATGAGCAGTTCTTC; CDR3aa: CASSEGRMSSYNEQFF